The 5 T cell receptor beta chains reported below all come from one sample, sequenced in a study of blood T cell repertoires in COVID-19 (dated by TCRdb to between 2020 and 2021). The method was the immunoSEQ multiplex PCR assay. TCRdb took over this immuneACCESS table, retaining in-frame rearrangements with V and J assigned. Such tables are incomplete; in checked studies, under half of the missing clones stem from an unresolved V gene, and the remainder is unexplained. The sample table shows hundreds of thousands of clones, and roughly 90% are seen once. The ten largest account for around 1.4% of the sample. Sequenced material: peripheral blood. These receptors were collected from a woman under 40 with active or convalescent COVID-19.

This clone was observed a single time. The rearrangement joins TRBV21-1 to TRBJ1-2; TRBD1 is taken as the D call from the table, unchecked against the DNA. TRBV21-1 is marked as a pseudogene. The CDR3 loop spans 18 amino acids. In DNA, the CDR3 is TGTGCCAGCAGCATCCCCCCTGGGACAGGGGACAACGGCTATGGCTACACCTTC. Amino acids: CASSIPPGTGDNGYGYTF.

V gene TRBV29-1 combines with J gene TRBJ1-1; 10 bases line up with TRBD1. The CDR3 length is 16 residues. V lost 3 bases and J lost 5; bases outside the gene matches: 12. Germline loops: CDR1 SQVTM, CDR2 ANQGSEA. The CDR3 reads CSVDDLGDRGRTEAFF. DNA for the CDR3: TGCAGCGTTGATGATCTCGGGGACAGGGGCAGAACTGAAGCTTTCTTT.

The chain links TRBV18 to TRBJ1-2; the D gene is possibly TRBD1 (6 bases). Germline loops: CDR1 KGHSH, CDR2 LQKENI. Trimming took 6 bases from V and 3 from J, leaving 14 bases between them. The CDR3 consists of 14 residues. The CDR3: CASSLDRSDYGYTF. In nucleotides, the CDR3 is TGTGCCAGCTCCCTGGACAGATCCGACTATGGCTACACCTTC. Together with reference TRBV18 and TRBJ1-2, the CDR3 gives the full variable domain: NAGVMQNPRHLVRRRGQEARLRCSPMKGHSHVYWYRQLPEEGLKFMVYLQKENIIDESGMPKERFSAEFPKEGPSILRIQQVVRGDSAAYFCASSLDRSDYGYTFGSGTRLTVV.

This chain uses TRBV5-4 with TRBJ1-2, with D possibly matching TRBD1 (6 bases). Germline V gives CDR1 SGHNT, CDR2 YYREEE (reference sequence). This CDR3 is 13 amino acids long. Trimming took off 0 bases at V and 4 bases at J, with 7 bases between the two ends. DNA of the CDR3: TGTGCCAGCAGCTTGGGGACAGTCTATGGCTACACCTTC. Translation gives CASSLGTVYGYTF. The full variable domain, its missing parts supplied by reference TRBV5-4 and TRBJ1-2, is ETGVTQSPTHLIKTRGQQVTLRCSSQSGHNTVSWYQQALGQGPQFIFQYYREEENGRGNFPPRFSGLQFPNYSSELNVNALELDDSALYLCASSLGTVYGYTFGSGTRLTVV.

J is TRBJ1-2 and V is TRBV29-1; D uncertain. Trimming took off 4 bases at V and 3 bases at J, with 6 bases between the two ends. Germline values: CDR1 SQVTM, CDR2 ANQGSEA. The CDR3 runs 11 residues. The DNA of the CDR3 is TGCAGCGTTGTGGGCCACTATGGCTACACCTTC. Its protein product is CSVVGHYGYTF.